This T cell receptor (beta chain) was retrieved from a study of long-term antiretroviral therapy in people with HIV. General observations from the study: Repertoires from HIV showed CDR3 length ranges narrower than those of controls.

Points on this clone: Its specificity is unknown.

There was at least one pre-ART PBMC sample for each donor, plus at least two post-ART PBMC samples. The authors ran the immunoSEQ assay, v3.0, at survey level. The method was immunoSEQ multiplex PCR; TCRdb's version includes in-frame clones alone and lacks a portion of them. In the table there are roughly 44,000 clones, 90% to 95% of which are singletons. This material consisted of unsorted PBMCs, taken 3.7 years after starting antiretroviral therapy. The origin of this receptor is a woman aged 50 to 60 with HIV.

The CDR3 nucleotides are TGTGCCAGCAGCAACACAGGGGGCGAGACCCAGTACTTC. Translated, it gives CASSNTGGETQYF. The rearrangement uses TRBV6-5 and TRBJ2-5, with 9 bases lining up with TRBD1. The germline V gene encodes CDR1 MNHEY and CDR2 SVGAGI. The CDR3 runs 13 residues. J was trimmed by 5 bases and V by 6 bases; bases with no gene match: 4.